This T cell receptor (beta chain) was retrieved from a study of blood T cell repertoires in COVID-19 (dated by TCRdb to between 2020 and 2021). General notes on the study: Collaborator samples came from the United States, Italy and Spain and covered acute and convalescent phases of COVID-19. The prospective study material was composed of cDNA or gDNA derived from T cells, B-cell-depleted T cells, or PBMCs. The dataset comprised deeply sampled blood TCRbeta repertoires from subjects exposed to, actively infected with, or recovered from COVID-19. The repertoires were released in a freely available public database meant as a resource for research on the immune response to SARS-CoV-2. Samples came from the ongoing ImmuneRACE study (first 160 participants) plus 1,254 subjects from 6 global collaborators. The sample metadata nearly always contained a de-identified subject ID, COVID-19 status, age in years and sex. Where available, HLA class I and class II types were taken from metadata supplied by the sample provider and were not determined by assay-based typing. What the research found in general, with its limitations: The amount of clinical and demographic metadata varied by source and participant and was provided uncurated.

TCRbeta CDR3 regions were amplified from genomic DNA by means of the immunoSEQ Assay, a bias-controlled multiplex PCR. The authors' pipeline ran thus. Nucleated cell counts per sample were estimated from amplification of reference gene primers within the assay. To quantify the absolute abundance of each unique TCRbeta CDR3 rearrangement, sequence reads were collapsed and filtered. For each sample, productive Simpson clonality was calculated by taking the square root of Simpson's diversity index across productive rearrangements. TCRdb re-hosts the immuneACCESS table, in-frame sequences only. Its copies lack some clones; in the studies checked, an unresolved V gene accounts for under half of them, and the cause for the rest is not known. D and trimming were read from the DNA, whereas the V and J calls and clone size are those reported in that table. The sample table holds 150,000 to 200,000 clones, of which approximately 90% were seen once. Approximately 4% of the sample is taken by the ten largest.

The collaborating institutions used their own protocols to collect whole blood in K2EDTA tubes. For TCRbeta analysis, collaborators shipped samples as frozen whole blood, isolated PBMCs, or DNA extracted from either of those sample types. Trimming accounts for 6 bases at V and 5 bases at J, while the number of junction bases matched to no gene is 3. Measured from the cysteine to the phenylalanine, the CDR3 is 13 residues long. Of the read, only the CDR3 DNA is kept; its 39 bases are in frame from base 1. As for this clone: The antigen it binds to is not known. Base qualities were left out, and no much larger clone turns up one base away.

The chain is encoded by TRBV12-3 or TRBV12-4 joined to TRBJ1-1, with 10 bases in between that match TRBD1. The sample comprised peripheral blood. The receptor's source is a human donor in a cohort sampled during active COVID-19. At the DNA level, the sequence is TGTGCCAGCAGCTCGGACAGGGGGACTGAAGCTTTCTTT. It is translated as CASSSDRGTEAFF.